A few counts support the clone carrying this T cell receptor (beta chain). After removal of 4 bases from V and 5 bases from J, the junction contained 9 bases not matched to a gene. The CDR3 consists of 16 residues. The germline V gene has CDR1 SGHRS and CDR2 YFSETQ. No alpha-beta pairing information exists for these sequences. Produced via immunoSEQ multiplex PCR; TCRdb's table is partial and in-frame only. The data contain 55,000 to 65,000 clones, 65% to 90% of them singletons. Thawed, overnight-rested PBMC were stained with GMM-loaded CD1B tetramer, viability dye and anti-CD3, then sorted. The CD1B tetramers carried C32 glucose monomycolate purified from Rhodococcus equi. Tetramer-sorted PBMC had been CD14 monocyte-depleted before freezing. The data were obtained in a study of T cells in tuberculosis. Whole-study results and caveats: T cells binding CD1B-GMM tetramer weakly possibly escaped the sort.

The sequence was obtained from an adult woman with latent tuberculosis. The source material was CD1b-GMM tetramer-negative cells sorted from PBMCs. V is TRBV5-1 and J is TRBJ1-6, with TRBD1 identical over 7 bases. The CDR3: CASSPSTGSHNSPLHF. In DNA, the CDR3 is TGCGCCAGCAGCCCCTCGACAGGGTCCCATAATTCACCCCTCCACTTT.